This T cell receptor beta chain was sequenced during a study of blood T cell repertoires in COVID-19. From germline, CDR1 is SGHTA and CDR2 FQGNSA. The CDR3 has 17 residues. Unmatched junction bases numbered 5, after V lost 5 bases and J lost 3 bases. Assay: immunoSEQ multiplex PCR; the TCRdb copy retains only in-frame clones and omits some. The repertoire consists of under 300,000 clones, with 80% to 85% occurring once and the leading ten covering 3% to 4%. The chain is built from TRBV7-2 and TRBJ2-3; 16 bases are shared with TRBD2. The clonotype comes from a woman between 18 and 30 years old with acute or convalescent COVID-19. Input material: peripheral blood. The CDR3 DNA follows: TGTGCCAGCAGCATGGGGACTAGCGGGAGGGGAACAGATACGCAGTATTTT. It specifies CASSMGTSGRGTDTQYF.